This T cell receptor beta chain was identified in a study of cytomegalovirus exposure and HLA in healthy donors. Sequenced by immunoSEQ multiplex PCR; TCRdb stores in-frame clones only, minus some. This sample has roughly 77,000 clones, with 95% found just once. The length of the CDR3 is 11 residues. V lost 3 bases, J lost 8 bases, and 7 bases lay in between. Per the germline V gene, CDR1 is MRHNA and CDR2 is SNTAGT. Sequencing was done on a sample of PBMCs. The rearrangement joins TRBV6-4 to TRBJ1-2; D unresolved. The receptor was isolated from a woman between 18 and 30 years old in good health and CMV-seronegative. CDR3 DNA sequence: TGTGCCAGCAGTGATGGGAGGGGCTACACCTTC. It codes for CASSDGRGYTF.